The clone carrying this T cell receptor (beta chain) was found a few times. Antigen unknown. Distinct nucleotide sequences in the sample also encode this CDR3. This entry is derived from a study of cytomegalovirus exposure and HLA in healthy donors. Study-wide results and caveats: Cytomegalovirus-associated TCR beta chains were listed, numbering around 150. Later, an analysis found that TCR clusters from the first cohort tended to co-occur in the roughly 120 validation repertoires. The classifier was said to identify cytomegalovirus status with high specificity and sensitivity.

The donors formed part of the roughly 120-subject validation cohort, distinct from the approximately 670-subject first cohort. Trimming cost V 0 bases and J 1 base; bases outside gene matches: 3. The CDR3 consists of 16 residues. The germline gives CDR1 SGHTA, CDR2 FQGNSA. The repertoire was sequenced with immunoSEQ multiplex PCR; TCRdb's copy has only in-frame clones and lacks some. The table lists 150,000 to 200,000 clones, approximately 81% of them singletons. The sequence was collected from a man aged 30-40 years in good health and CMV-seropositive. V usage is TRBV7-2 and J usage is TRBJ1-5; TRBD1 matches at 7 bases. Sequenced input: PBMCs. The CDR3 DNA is TGTGCCAGCAGCTTAGCAGGGGGCGGGAGCAATCAGCCCCAGCATTTT. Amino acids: CASSLAGGGSNQPQHF.